This section outlines one T cell receptor (beta chain) sequence together with its context. Prior to thyroid surgery, none of the patients had received any treatment. This sample stems from a study of metastatic and nonmetastatic thyroid tumors. The CDR3 is 13 residues long. V lost 5 bases to trimming and J lost 4 bases, with 11 bases between them. The V gene's germline CDR1 is KGHDR and CDR2 SFDVKD. Per the authors' pipeline: Between-group CDR3 differences, defined by clinicopathological status, yielded a distant-metastasis classifier for papillary thyroid cancer. TCRdb ran MiXCR on the PCR reads. It is TCRdb's table, rather than the study itself, that gives the V and J calls and clone size. The sample includes some 20,000 clones, 37% seen only once; the top ten take roughly 23%.

Sequenced sample: tumor tissue. The receptor was isolated from a female donor with papillary thyroid cancer or a benign thyroid nodule (not recorded which). Some clones in this sample may be carry-over from other donors' samples. This chain joins TRBV24-1 and TRBJ2-7; D is undetermined. CDR3 in DNA: TGTGCCACCAGTGGACGGACGGTATACGAGCAGTACTTC. It codes for CATSGRTVYEQYF.